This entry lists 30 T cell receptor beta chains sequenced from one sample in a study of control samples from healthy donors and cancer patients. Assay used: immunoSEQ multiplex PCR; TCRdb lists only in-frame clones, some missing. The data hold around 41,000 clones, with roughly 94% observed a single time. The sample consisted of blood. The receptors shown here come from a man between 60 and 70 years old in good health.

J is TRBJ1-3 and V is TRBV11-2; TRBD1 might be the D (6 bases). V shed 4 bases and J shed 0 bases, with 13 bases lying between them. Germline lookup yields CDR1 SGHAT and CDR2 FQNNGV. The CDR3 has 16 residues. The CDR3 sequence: CASSSTGFPSGNTIYF. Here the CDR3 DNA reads TGTGCCAGCAGCTCAACAGGGTTCCCCTCTGGAAACACCATATATTTT.

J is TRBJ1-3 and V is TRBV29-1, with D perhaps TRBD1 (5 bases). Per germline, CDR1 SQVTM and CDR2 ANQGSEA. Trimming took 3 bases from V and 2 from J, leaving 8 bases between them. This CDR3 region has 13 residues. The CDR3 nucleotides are TGCAGCGTTGAGTCCAGGGCTGGAAACACCATATATTTT. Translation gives CSVESRAGNTIYF.

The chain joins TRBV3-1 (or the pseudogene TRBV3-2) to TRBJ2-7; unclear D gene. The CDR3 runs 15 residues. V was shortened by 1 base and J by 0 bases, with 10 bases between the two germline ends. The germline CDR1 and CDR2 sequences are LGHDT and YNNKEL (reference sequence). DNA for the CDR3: TGTGCCAGCAGCCAAGCCATCCCAGGCTCCTACGAGCAGTACTTC. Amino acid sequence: CASSQAIPGSYEQYF.

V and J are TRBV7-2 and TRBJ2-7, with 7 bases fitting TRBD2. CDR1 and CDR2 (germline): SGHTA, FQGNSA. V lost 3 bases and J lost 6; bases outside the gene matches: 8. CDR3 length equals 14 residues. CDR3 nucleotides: TGTGCCAGCAGCTTCGGCGGGACTACAGGCGAGCAGTACTTC. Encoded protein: CASSFGGTTGEQYF.

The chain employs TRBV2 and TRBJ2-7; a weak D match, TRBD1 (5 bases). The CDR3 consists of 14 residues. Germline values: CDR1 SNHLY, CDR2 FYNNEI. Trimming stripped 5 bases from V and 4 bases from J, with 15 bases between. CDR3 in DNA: TGTGCCAGCAGTATCCCAGGACACTTTTACGAGCAGTACTTC. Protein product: CASSIPGHFYEQYF.

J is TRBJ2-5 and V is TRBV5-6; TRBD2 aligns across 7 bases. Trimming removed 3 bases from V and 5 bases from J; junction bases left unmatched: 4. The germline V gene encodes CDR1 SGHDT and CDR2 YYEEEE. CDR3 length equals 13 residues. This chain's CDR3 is CASSWGGTETQYF. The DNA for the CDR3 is TGTGCCAGCAGCTGGGGGGGAACGGAGACCCAGTACTTC.

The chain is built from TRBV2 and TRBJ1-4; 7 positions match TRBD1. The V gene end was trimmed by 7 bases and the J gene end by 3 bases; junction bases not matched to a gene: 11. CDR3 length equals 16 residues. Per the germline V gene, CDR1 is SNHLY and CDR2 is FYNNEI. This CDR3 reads CASTRSSTGSNEKLFF. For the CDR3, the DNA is TGTGCCAGCACCCGTAGTTCGACAGGGTCTAATGAAAAACTGTTTTTT. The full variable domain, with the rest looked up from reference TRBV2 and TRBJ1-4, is EPEVTQTPSHQVTQMGQEVILRCVPISNHLYFYWYRQILGQKVEFLVSFYNNEISEKSEIFDDQFSVERPDGSNFTLKIRSTKLEDSAMYFCASTRSSTGSNEKLFFGSGTQLSVL.

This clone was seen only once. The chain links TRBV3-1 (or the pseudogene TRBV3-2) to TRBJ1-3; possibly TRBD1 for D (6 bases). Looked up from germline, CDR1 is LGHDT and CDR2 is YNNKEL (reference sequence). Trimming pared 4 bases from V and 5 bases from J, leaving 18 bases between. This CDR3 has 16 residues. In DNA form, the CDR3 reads TGTGCCAGCAGCCTCAAGTCCGGGGGGGCTCGAAACACCATATATTTT. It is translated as CASSLKSGGARNTIYF.

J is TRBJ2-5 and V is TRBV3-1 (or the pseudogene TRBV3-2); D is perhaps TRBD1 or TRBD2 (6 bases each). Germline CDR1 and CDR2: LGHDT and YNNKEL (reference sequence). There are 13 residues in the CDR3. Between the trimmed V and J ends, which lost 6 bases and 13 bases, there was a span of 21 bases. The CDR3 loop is CASRRGQSGATYF. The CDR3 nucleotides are TGTGCCAGCAGACGAGGACAGTCGGGGGCGACGTACTTC.

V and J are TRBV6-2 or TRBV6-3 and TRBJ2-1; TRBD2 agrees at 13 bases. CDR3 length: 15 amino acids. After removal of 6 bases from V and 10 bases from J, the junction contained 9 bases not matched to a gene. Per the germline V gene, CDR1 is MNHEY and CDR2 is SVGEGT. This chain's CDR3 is CASSSGGLAGQEQFF. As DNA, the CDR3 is TGTGCCAGCAGCTCCGGGGGACTAGCGGGACAAGAGCAGTTCTTC.

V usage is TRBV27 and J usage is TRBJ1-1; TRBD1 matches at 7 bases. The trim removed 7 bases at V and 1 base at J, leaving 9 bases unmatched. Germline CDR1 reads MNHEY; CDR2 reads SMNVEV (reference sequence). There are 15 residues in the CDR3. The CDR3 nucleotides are TGTGCCAGCACCCGCTGGGGACAGCCGAACACTGAAGCTTTCTTT. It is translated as CASTRWGQPNTEAFF.

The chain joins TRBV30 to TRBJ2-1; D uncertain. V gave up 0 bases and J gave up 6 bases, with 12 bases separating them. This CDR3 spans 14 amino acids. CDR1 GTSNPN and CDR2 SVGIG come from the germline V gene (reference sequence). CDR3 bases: TGTGCCTGGAGTGTACCCCGCCCCCCCAATGAGCAGTTCTTC. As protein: CAWSVPRPPNEQFF.

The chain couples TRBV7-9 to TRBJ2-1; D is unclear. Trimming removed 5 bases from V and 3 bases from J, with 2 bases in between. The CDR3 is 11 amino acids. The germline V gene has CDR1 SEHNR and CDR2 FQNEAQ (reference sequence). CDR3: CASSIYNEQFF. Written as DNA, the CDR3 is TGTGCCAGCAGCATCTACAATGAGCAGTTCTTC.

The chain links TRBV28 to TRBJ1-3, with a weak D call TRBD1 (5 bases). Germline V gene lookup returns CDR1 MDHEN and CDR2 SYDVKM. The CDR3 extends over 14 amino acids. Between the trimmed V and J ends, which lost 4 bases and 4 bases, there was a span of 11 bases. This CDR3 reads CASSSPGRGNTIYF. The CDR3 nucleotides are TGTGCCAGCAGTTCCCCGGGACGCGGAAACACCATATATTTT.

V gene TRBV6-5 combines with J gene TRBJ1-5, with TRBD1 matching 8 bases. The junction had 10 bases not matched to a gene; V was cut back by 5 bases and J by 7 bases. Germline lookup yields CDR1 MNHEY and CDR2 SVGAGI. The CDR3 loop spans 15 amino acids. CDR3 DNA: TGTGCCAGCAGTACCGGACAGGGTAGGAACCAGCCCCAGCATTTT. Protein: CASSTGQGRNQPQHF.

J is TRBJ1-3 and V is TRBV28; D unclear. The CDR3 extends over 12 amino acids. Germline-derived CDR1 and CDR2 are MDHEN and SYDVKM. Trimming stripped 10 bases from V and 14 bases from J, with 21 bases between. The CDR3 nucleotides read TGTGCCACTCGGGCCTCCACGATGGGCCTATATTTT. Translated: CATRASTMGLYF.

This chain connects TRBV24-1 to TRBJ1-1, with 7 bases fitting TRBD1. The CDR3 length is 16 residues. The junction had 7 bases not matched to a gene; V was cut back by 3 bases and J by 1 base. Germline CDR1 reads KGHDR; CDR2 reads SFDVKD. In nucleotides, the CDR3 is TGTGCCACCAGTGATGGGGACAGCCGGGAGAACACTGAAGCTTTCTTT. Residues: CATSDGDSRENTEAFF.

The CDR3 loop is CASSIAGGSDTQYF. As DNA, the CDR3 is TGTGCCAGTAGTATAGCGGGAGGTTCAGATACGCAGTATTTT. The rearrangement uses TRBV19 and TRBJ2-3, with TRBD2 matching 7 bases. Unmatched junction bases numbered 2, after V lost 1 base and J lost 4 bases. Per germline, CDR1 LNHDA and CDR2 SQIVND (reference sequence). The length of the CDR3 is 14 residues.

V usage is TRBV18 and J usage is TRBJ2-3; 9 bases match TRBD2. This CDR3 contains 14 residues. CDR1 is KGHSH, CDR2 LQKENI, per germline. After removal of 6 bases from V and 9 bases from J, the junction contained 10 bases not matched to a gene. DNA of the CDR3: TGTGCCAGCTCGGAACAAGAACTAGCGGGCACGCAGTATTTT. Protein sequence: CASSEQELAGTQYF.

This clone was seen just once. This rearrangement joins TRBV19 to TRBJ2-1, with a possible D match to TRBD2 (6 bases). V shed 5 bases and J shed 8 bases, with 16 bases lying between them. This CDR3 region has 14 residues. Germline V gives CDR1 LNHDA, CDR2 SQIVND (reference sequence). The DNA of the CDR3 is TGTGCCAGTAGTTGGGGACTGCAGACGGATGAGCAGTTCTTC. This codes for CASSWGLQTDEQFF.

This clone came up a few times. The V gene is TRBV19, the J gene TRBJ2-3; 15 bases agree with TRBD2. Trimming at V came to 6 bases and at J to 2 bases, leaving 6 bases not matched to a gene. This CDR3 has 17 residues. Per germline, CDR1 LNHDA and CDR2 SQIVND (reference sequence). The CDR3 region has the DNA TGTGCCAGTAGCCCGGGACTAGCGGGAGGCCTCACAGATACGCAGTATTTT. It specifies CASSPGLAGGLTDTQYF.

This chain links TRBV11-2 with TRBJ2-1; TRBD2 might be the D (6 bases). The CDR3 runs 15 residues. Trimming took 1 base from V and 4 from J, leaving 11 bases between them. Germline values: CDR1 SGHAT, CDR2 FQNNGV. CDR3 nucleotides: TGTGCCAGCAGCTTAGTTGGCGGGGATTACAATGAGCAGTTCTTC. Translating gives CASSLVGGDYNEQFF.

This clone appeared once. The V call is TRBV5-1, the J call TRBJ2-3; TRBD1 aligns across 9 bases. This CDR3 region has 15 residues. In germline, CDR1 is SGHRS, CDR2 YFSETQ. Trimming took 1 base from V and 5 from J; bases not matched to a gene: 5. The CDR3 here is CASSLRTGAEDTQYF. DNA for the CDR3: TGCGCCAGCAGCTTGCGGACAGGGGCTGAAGATACGCAGTATTTT.

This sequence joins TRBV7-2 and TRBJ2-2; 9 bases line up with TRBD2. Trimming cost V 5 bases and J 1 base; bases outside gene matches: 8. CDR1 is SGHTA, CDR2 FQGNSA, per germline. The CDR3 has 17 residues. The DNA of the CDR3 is TGTGCCAGCAGCCCCACTAGCGGGCGAGTGAACACCGGGGAGCTGTTTTTT. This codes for CASSPTSGRVNTGELFF.

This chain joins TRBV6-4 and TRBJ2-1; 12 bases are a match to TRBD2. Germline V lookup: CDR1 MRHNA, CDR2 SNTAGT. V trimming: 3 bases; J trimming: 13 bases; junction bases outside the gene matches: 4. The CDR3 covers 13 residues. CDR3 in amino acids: CASSDSTSGSQFF. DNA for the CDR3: TGTGCCAGCAGTGATTCGACTAGCGGGAGTCAGTTCTTC.

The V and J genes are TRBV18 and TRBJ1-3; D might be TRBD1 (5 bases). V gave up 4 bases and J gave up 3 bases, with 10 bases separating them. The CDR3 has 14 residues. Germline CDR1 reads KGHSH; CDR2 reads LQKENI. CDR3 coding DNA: TGTGCCAGCTCACGCGGCCAGGGTGGAAACACCATATATTTT. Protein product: CASSRGQGGNTIYF.

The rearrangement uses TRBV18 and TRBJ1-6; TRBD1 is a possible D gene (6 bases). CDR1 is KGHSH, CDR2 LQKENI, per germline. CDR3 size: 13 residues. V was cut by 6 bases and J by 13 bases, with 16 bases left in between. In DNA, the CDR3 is TGTGCCAGCTCGCGGGACACCCAAACTCCCCTCCACTTT. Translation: CASSRDTQTPLHF. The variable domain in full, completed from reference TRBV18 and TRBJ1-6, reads NAGVMQNPRHLVRRRGQEARLRCSPMKGHSHVYWYRQLPEEGLKFMVYLQKENIIDESGMPKERFSAEFPKEGPSILRIQQVVRGDSAAYFCASSRDTQTPLHFGNGTRLTVT.

The DNA of the CDR3 is TGTGCCAGCTCACTAGGACAGGGGCCCTACGAGCAGTACTTC. Protein sequence: CASSLGQGPYEQYF. The chain couples TRBV18 to TRBJ2-7; 9 nucleotides agree with TRBD1. Germline CDR1 is KGHSH and CDR2 is LQKENI. V trimming: 4 bases; J trimming: 2 bases; junction bases outside the gene matches: 3. There are 14 residues in the CDR3.

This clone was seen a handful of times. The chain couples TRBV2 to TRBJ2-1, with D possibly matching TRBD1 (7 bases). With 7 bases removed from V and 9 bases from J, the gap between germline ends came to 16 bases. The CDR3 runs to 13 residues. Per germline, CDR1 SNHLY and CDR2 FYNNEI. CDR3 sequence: CASKALQGGEQFF. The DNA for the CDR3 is TGTGCCAGCAAGGCCCTGCAGGGGGGTGAGCAGTTCTTC.

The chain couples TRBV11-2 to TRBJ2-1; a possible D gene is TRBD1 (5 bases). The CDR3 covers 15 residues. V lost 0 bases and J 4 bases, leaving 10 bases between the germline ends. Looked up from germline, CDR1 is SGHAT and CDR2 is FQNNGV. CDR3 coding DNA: TGTGCCAGCAGCTTAGATAGGGGCAGATACAATGAGCAGTTCTTC. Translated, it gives CASSLDRGRYNEQFF. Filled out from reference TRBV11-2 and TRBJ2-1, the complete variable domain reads EAGVAQSPRYKIIEKRQSVAFWCNPISGHATLYWYQQILGQGPKLLIQFQNNGVVDDSQLPKDRFSAERLKGVDSTLKIQPAKLEDSAVYLCASSLDRGRYNEQFFGPGTRLTVL.